This T cell receptor beta chain was documented in a study of blood T cells in healthy people across ages. The authors ran a second PCR of about 6 to 11 cycles using a sample-barcoded 5' primer and a J-beta primer mix. TCRdb itself ran the 5' RACE reads through MiXCR, one entry per CDR3 protein. The sample has 550,000 to 700,000 distinct CDR3 sequences, about 25% seen once. CDR3 size: 15 residues. Germline V lookup: CDR1 MGHDK, CDR2 SYGVNS. J lost 2 bases, V lost 5 bases, and 7 bases had no gene match. The receptor was derived from a woman between 65 and 79 years old in good health. The V and J genes are TRBV25-1 and TRBJ2-5, with 8 bases that match TRBD1. Sequences were obtained from blood. The CDR3 DNA is TGTGCCAGCAGTAACACAGGGGGTAGGCAAGAGACCCAGTACTTC. Translating it yields CASSNTGGRQETQYF.